This T cell receptor (beta chain) was observed in a study of metastatic and nonmetastatic thyroid tumors (dated by TCRdb to between 2020 and 2021). At the level of the whole study: The researchers compared repertoires between peripheral blood samples and tumor or nodule tissue samples from patients with malignant or benign thyroid disease.

The trim is 6 bases for V and 8 bases for J, with a gap of 13 bases between the germline ends. From the germline V gene (reference sequence), CDR1 is SEHNR and CDR2 is FQNEAQ. Counted from cysteine to phenylalanine, this CDR3 has 13 amino acids. Only the CDR3 DNA is retained, 39 bases long and in frame from the first base. Library prep was done by PCR. Sequencing relied on an Illumina HiSeq 4000. High-throughput sequencing was used to profile the TCR beta-chain CDR3 region of each patient. In the authors' own workflow: A classifier to discriminate distant-metastatic papillary thyroid cancer patients was built from CDR3 differences across clinicopathological groups. Repertoire diversity was assessed with the Shannon index, and tumor-blood repertoire similarity with the Morisita-Horn index. TCRdb trimmed public reads at Q25 via fastp, called clones via MiXCR and kept in-frame beta chains. The V and J calls come from TCRdb's annotation, not from the publication. For this sample there are 30,000 to 35,000 clones; around a sixth appear just once. The ten largest make up under 8.5% of the sample.

Before undergoing thyroid surgery, none of the patients had been given any kind of treatment. The study retrospectively analysed patient clinical samples collected from about 2012 to 2019 using T-cell receptor beta sequencing. There are a few counts of this clone. The antigen this receptor binds is unknown. This may come from a read error, since a much larger clone is one base off. This same CDR3 is encoded by further DNA sequences in the sample. General study outcomes and caveats: TCR beta diversity was reported as significantly higher in malignant tumors than in benign nodules, in both blood and tumor samples.

The sample taken for sequencing was blood. The chain uses TRBV7-9 and TRBJ1-4; no D segment can be confidently identified. The receptor was isolated from a female donor with papillary thyroid cancer or a benign thyroid nodule (not recorded which). Some clones in this sample may be carry-over from other donors' samples. The CDR3 sequence is CASRGVWNEKLFF. The nucleotides are TGTGCCAGCAGGGGCGTCTGGAACGAAAAACTGTTTTTT.